This TCR beta chain was profiled in a study of identical twins. This clonotype was recorded many times. TCRdb re-analysed the 5' RACE reads in MiXCR, keeping a single row per CDR3 protein. The table includes fewer than 250,000 distinct CDR3 sequences, 5.5% to 8% detected once. The CDR3 covers 14 residues. J gave up 8 bases and V 4 bases, and 6 bases lay outside the gene matches. Germline CDR1 is SGHKS and CDR2 is YYEKEE (reference sequence). This sample also belongs to another study, concerning yellow fever vaccine responses in identical twins.

The sequencing sample was made of memory (CD45RO+) T cells sorted from blood. J is TRBJ2-2 and V is TRBV5-5, with TRBD1 matching over 9 bases. The receptor comes from a young woman in good health. The chain's CDR3 is CASSPDRGQGELFF. The CDR3 DNA reads TGTGCCAGCAGCCCGGACAGGGGACAGGGGGAGCTGTTTTTT.